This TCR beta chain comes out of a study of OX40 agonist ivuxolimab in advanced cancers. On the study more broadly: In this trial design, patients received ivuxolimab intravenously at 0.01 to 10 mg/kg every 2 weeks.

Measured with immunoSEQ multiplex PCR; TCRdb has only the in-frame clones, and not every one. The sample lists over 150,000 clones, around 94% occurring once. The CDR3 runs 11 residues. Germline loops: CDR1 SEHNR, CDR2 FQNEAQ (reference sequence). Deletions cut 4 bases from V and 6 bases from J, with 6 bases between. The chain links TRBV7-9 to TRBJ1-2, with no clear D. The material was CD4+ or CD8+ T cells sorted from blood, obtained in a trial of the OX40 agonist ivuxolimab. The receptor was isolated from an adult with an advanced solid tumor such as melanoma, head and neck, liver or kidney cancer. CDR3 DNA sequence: TGTGCCAGCAGCTGGGGAAATGGCTACACCTTC. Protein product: CASSWGNGYTF.